This T cell receptor (beta chain) appears in the sequencing data of a study of cytomegalovirus exposure and HLA in healthy donors. Study details: Of around 400 genotyped donors, 81% grouped in the Caucasian-associated ancestry cluster.

With regard to this clone: The antigen is not known.

General study findings and limits: Using the classifier, cytomegalovirus status was reportedly diagnosed with high specificity and sensitivity.

The germline CDR1 and CDR2 sequences are MNHEY and SVGAGI. Trimming removed 0 bases from V and 4 bases from J, with 12 bases in between. This CDR3 contains 15 residues. In the PCR, 60 Vbeta and 13 Jbeta primers were used. The method was immunoSEQ multiplex PCR; TCRdb's version includes in-frame clones alone and lacks a portion of them. Reported are under 150,000 clones; the ten largest clones contain just under 2%. Sequenced input: PBMCs. This TCR derives from a woman aged 55-70 years in good health and CMV-seronegative. The V call is TRBV6-5, the J call TRBJ1-1; D remains ambiguous. The chain's CDR3 is CASSYSASPGTEAFF. The CDR3 nucleotides read TGTGCCAGCAGTTACTCGGCCAGCCCGGGCACTGAAGCTTTCTTT.